This record looks at one T cell receptor (beta chain) sequence and its context. Antigen unknown. The CDR3 ends on some other residue instead of the conserved phenylalanine or tryptophan, so this is likely a read error. Unsorted bulk tissue (roughly 18-32 mg) underwent RNA and DNA co-extraction. Histology found more than 75% viable tumor cells per sample. Researchers generated TCR beta cDNA from 500 ng of total RNA, relying on a constant-region primer. Slightly modified ARM-PCR served as the procedure for the TCR beta libraries. These libraries came from three rounds of nested multiplex PCR. Running around 9 cycles apiece, the first two PCR rounds relied on TRBV1-TRBV30 forward primers together with a C-beta reverse primer. TCRdb called the multiplex PCR reads again in MiXCR, with one record for every CDR3 protein. The sample consists of under 110,000 distinct CDR3 sequences, approximately 70% of them appearing once.

These data are taken from a study of tumor-infiltrating lymphocytes in primary liver carcinoma. General study points: Whereas tumor region pairs overlapped more, tumor-adjacent and tumor-blood pairs overlapped less.

CDR1 is MDHEN, CDR2 SYDVKM, per germline. This CDR3 region has 14 residues. The specimen sequenced was liver tumor tissue from sampling region 2. As for subset: tumor region T2, inferior pole. This chain connects TRBV28 to TRBJ1-6; D is possibly TRBD1 (5 bases). This receptor was obtained from a woman aged 55-70 years with primary liver carcinoma and hepatitis B virus infection. The CDR3 region is CTSSQGSYNSPLHY. DNA for the CDR3: TGTACCAGCAGTCAGGGCTCCTATAATTCACCCCTCCACTAT.